This passage covers 9 T cell receptor beta chains from one sample sequenced in a study of long-term antiretroviral therapy in people with HIV. They ran version v3.0 of the immunoSEQ assay at survey level. Clones were read by immunoSEQ multiplex PCR, and TCRdb kept only the in-frame ones, dropping some. The sample shows 15,000 to 20,000 clones, about 81% of them seen only once. Sequencing used unsorted PBMCs, obtained 0.3 years before starting antiretroviral therapy. These TCRs come from a man aged 45 to 65 with HIV.

The rearrangement links TRBV5-1 to TRBJ2-7; no firm D call. Germline V CDR1 and CDR2: SGHRS, YFSETQ. There are 13 residues in the CDR3. The V gene lost 0 bases and the J gene lost 3 bases, with 7 bases spanning the gap. The CDR3 DNA sequence: TGCGCCAGCAGCTTGGAGGACGGCTACGAGCAGTACTTC. This codes for CASSLEDGYEQYF. The full variable domain, with the rest looked up from reference TRBV5-1 and TRBJ2-7, is KAGVTQTPRYLIKTRGQQVTLSCSPISGHRSVSWYQQTPGQGLQFLFEYFSETQRNKGNFPGRFSGRQFSNSRSEMNVSTLELGDSALYLCASSLEDGYEQYFGPGTRLTVT.

The chain joins TRBV11-3 to TRBJ2-7; a weak D match, TRBD2 (6 bases). The V end lost 5 bases, the J end lost 7 bases, and 15 bases lay between the germline ends. The CDR3 has 13 residues. Germline V gene sequence: CDR1 SGHNT, CDR2 YENEEA. The CDR3 nucleotides read TGTGCCAGCAGCCGCAGACCGGGGGTGGAGCAGTACTTC. Its protein product is CASSRRPGVEQYF.

CDR3 DNA: TGTGCCAGCAGTGAATCAACGGGGTCCACAGATACGCAGTATTTT. Translating gives CASSESTGSTDTQYF. The gene calls are TRBV6-4 and TRBJ2-3; maybe TRBD2 (5 bases). CDR1 is MRHNA, CDR2 SNTAGT, per germline. There are 15 residues in the CDR3. Trimming left V 3 bases short and J 2 bases short, with 12 bases between.

The genes are TRBV27 and TRBJ1-5; D might be TRBD1 (6 bases). The germline V and J ends were trimmed by 6 bases and 0 bases, with 12 bases remaining between them. The germline gives CDR1 MNHEY, CDR2 SMNVEV (reference sequence). The CDR3 totals 15 residues. CDR3 DNA sequence: TGTGCCAGCAGAGCAGGGGTGATTAGCAATCAGCCCCAGCATTTT. Translation: CASRAGVISNQPQHF.

The rearrangement links TRBV28 to TRBJ1-5; TRBD1 matches at 9 bases. The junction had 4 bases not matched to a gene; V was cut back by 6 bases and J by 4 bases. Germline CDR1 is MDHEN and CDR2 is SYDVKM. CDR3 size: 14 residues. CDR3 sequence: CASRGQGGNQPQHF. CDR3 nucleotide sequence: TGTGCCAGCAGGGGACAGGGAGGGAATCAGCCCCAGCATTTT.

The chain carries TRBV30 and TRBJ2-1; 10 bases are shared with TRBD2. The V gene end was trimmed by 3 bases and the J gene end by 3 bases; junction bases not matched to a gene: 5. Germline assignment: CDR1 GTSNPN and CDR2 SVGIG (reference sequence). This CDR3 region has 15 residues. In nucleotides, the CDR3 is TGTGCCTGGAGCCTAGGACTAGCGGTCTACAATGAGCAGTTCTTC. Its protein product is CAWSLGLAVYNEQFF.

V usage is TRBV19 and J usage is TRBJ1-2, with D unresolved. CDR1 and CDR2 from the germline V gene are LNHDA and SQIVND (reference sequence). The ends were cut back, 4 bases at V and 0 bases at J, with 15 bases in the middle. This CDR3 comprises 16 residues. In DNA, the CDR3 is TGTGCCAGTAGTACACCCTTGATGGCAGCTAACTATGGCTACACCTTC. Amino acid sequence: CASSTPLMAANYGYTF.

The DNA for the CDR3 is TGTGCCAGCAGTACTCCGGGACAGGGACCCGAAAAACTGTTTTTT. It is translated as CASSTPGQGPEKLFF. The chain recombines TRBV28 with TRBJ1-4; TRBD1 matches at 9 bases. After removal of 5 bases from V and 8 bases from J, the junction contained 9 bases not matched to a gene. Germline CDR1 and CDR2: MDHEN and SYDVKM. This CDR3 spans 15 amino acids.

V and J are TRBV6-4 and TRBJ2-1; 7 bases map to TRBD1. V lost 4 bases to trimming and J lost 5 bases; unmatched junction nucleotides: 2. The germline CDR1 and CDR2 sequences are MRHNA and SNTAGT. This CDR3 contains 13 residues. The DNA for the CDR3 is TGTGCCAGCAGTGGGGACAGCAACAATGAGCAGTTCTTC. Translated, it gives CASSGDSNNEQFF.